This T cell receptor (beta chain) was found in a study of PD-L1 blockade in urothelial cancer. Sequenced by immunoSEQ multiplex PCR; TCRdb stores in-frame clones only, minus some. The profile shows approximately 72,000 clones, 75% to 90% of them singletons. The CDR3 covers 16 residues. Between the trimmed V and J ends, which lost 4 bases and 1 base, there was a span of 13 bases. Germline assignment: CDR1 SEHNR and CDR2 FQNEAQ (reference sequence). Time point given: pretreatment peripheral blood. V gene TRBV7-9 combines with J gene TRBJ2-2; tentatively, D is TRBD2 (5 bases). This clonotype originated in a man in his sixties with urothelial cancer. The sample in question was PBMCs, obtained around atezolizumab (anti-PD-L1) treatment. The CDR3 here is CASSSPGVGNTGELFF. The DNA of the CDR3 is TGTGCCAGCAGCTCCCCCGGGGTCGGGAACACCGGGGAGCTGTTTTTT.